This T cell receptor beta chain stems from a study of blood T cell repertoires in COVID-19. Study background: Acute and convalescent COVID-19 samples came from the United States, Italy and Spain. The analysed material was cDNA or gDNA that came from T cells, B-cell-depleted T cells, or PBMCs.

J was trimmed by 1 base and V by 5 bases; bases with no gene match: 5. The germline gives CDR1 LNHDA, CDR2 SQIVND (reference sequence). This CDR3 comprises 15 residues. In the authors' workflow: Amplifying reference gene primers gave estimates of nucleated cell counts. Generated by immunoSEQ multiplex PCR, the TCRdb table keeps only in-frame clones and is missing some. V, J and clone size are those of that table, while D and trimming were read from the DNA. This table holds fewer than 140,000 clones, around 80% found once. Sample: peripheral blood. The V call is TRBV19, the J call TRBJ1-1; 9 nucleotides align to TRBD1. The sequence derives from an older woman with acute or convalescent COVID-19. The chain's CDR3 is CASSGQGWPNTEAFF. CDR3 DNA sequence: TGTGCCAGTAGTGGACAGGGGTGGCCGAACACTGAAGCTTTCTTT.